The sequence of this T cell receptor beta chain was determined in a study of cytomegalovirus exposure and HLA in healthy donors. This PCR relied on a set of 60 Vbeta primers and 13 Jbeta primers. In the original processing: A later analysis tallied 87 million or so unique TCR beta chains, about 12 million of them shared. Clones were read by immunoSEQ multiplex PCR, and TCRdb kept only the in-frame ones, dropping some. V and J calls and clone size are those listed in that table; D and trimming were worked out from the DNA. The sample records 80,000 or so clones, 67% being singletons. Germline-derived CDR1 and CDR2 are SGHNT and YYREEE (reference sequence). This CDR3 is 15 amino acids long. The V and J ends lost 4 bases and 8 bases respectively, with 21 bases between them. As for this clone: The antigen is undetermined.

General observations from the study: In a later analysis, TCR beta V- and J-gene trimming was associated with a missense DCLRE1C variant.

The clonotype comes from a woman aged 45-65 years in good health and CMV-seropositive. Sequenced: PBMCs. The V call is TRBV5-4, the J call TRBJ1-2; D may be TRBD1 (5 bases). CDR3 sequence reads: CASSRGAIFLRGYTF. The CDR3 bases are TGTGCCAGCAGCCGCGGGGCGATCTTTCTACGGGGCTACACCTTC.